This T cell receptor beta chain was retrieved from a study of shared clonotypes between healthy human individuals. Measured with immunoSEQ multiplex PCR; TCRdb has only the in-frame clones, and not every one. Among about 2.1 million clones listed, 90% to 95% were seen once. General study results and limits: Naive subsets generally exceeded memory subsets in estimated richness.

For this clone: As yet, its antigen is unknown.

Naivety among CD8 cells was defined by CD45RO negativity and positive CCR7 selection, thereby excluding terminally differentiated effector memory CD45RA+ cells. Trimming removed 5 bases at V and 10 bases at J, with 11 bases between. The CDR3 runs to 12 residues. Germline CDR1 is SEHNR and CDR2 is FQNEAQ (reference sequence). The receptor comes from a man in his late teens or twenties in good health. Some clones in this sample may be carry-over from other donors' samples. The sequencing sample was made of naive CD8+ T cells from PBMCs. The chain joins TRBV7-9 to TRBJ1-4, with TRBD1 as a possible D gene (6 bases). This CDR3 reads CASSTDRAKLFF. The DNA of the CDR3 is TGTGCCAGCAGCACGGACAGAGCAAAACTGTTTTTT.